This T cell receptor (beta chain) was recovered during a study of blood T cell repertoires in COVID-19. Whole-study context: Spain, Italy and the United States supplied samples that represented acute and convalescent COVID-19. Sources were T cells, B-cell-depleted T cells, or PBMCs; the material itself was cDNA or gDNA.

Followed over time, Seattle patients had been enrolled while infection was active. This CDR3 has 15 amino acids. Per the germline V gene, CDR1 is SGHTA and CDR2 is FQGNSA. V was shortened by 1 base and J by 0 bases, with 9 bases between the two germline ends. Authors' processing steps: Using reference gene primer amplification, nucleated cell counts were estimated. Data came from immunoSEQ multiplex PCR; TCRdb stores just in-frame clones and leaves some out. That table supplies the V and J calls and clone size; D and trimming were determined from the DNA. This repertoire shows 250,000 to 400,000 clones, roughly 90% found once; its top ten account for 2.5% to 3.5%.

The sample was peripheral blood. This chain connects TRBV7-2 to TRBJ1-2; maybe TRBD1 (6 bases). The origin of this receptor is a woman between 25 and 40 years old with COVID-19, enrolled during active disease. This CDR3 reads CASSLEGTSNYGYTF. The CDR3 DNA follows: TGTGCCAGCAGCTTAGAAGGGACATCTAACTATGGCTACACCTTC.